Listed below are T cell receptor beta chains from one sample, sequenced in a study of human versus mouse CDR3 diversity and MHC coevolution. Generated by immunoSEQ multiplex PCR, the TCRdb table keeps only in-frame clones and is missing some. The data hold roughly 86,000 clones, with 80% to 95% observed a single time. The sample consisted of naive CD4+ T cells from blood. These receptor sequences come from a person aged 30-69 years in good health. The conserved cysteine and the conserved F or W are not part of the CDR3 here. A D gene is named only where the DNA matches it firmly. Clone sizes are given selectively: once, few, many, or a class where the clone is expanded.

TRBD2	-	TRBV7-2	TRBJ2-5	ASSSGLAGVTETQY
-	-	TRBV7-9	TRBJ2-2	ASSPQEGLSNTGELF
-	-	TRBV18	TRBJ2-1	ASSLSTASYNEQF
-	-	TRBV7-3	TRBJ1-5	ASSFDRWQPQH
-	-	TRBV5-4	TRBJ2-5	ASSYGVGETQY
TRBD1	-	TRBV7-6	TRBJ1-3	ASSLGTGYGDSGNTIY
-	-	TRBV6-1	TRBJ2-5	ASSVEQY
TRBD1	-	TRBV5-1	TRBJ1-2	ASSLEVLGQSYGYT
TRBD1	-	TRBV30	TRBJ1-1	AWKKDRGTEAF
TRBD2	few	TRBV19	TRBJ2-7	ASSTPSGSYEQY
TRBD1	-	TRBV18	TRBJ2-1	ASSPGQLENEQF
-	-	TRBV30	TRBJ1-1	ACALLNTEAF
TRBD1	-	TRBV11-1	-	ASSRNRGARYEQY
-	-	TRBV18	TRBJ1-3	ASSSGLTDSGNTIY
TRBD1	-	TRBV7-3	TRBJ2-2	ASGRQGGTGELF
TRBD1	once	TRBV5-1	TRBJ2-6	ASSSGQGVSFGANVLT
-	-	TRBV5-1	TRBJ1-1	ASSLQPGPLNTEAF
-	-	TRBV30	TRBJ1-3	AWSVGGAGNTIY
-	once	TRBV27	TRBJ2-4	ASSFYGVAKNIQY
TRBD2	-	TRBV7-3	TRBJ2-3	ASSSRNSGGKDTQY
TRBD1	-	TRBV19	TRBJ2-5	ASSMGTDSGETQY
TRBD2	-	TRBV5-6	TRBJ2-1	ASSLDPSGEQF
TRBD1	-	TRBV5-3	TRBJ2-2	ARSLGDRGRITGELF
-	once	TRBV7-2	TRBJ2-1	ASSFDRVGV
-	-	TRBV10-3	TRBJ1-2	AITQGLFYGYT
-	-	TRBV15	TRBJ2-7	ATSRSGYLVYEQY
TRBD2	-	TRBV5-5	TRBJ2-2	ASSSTSGGTNTGELF
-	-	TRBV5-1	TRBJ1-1	ASSGTGYEAF
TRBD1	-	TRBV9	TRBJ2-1	ASTDRANNEQF
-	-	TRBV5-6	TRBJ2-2	ASSLWGAGELF
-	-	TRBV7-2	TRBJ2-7	ASSPPEGGPTYEQY
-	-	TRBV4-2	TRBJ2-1	ASSQALRGASYNEQF
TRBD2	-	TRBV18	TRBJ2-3	ASSPLGTSGSVDTQY
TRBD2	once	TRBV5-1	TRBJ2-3	ASSRTSGTDTQY
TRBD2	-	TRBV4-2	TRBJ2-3	ASSQEGGGLAGDTQY
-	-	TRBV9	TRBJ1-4	ASSPSGGGAHYKLF
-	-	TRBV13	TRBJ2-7	ASSLDRDYEQY
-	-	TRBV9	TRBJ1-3	ASSVDGGSSSGNTIY
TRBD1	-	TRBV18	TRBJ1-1	ASSPNRGGTEAF
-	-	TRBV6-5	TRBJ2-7	ASSPQGLYEQY
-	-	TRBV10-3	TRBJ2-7	AISQATYEQY
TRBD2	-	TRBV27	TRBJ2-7	ASRNAGVQIYEQY
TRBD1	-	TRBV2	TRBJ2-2	ASRAGTVNTGELF
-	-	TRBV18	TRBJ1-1	ASSPGQNTEAF
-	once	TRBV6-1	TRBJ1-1	ASSLGGMNTEAF
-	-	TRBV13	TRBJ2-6	ASSLGGTGANVLT
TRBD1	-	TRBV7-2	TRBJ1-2	ASTRDRGRANSYGYT
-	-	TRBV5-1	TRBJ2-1	ASSLADSYNEQF
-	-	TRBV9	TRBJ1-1	ASSASRGADTEAF
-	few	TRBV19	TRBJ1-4	ASSMIGGIEKLF
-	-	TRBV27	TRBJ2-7	ASRPHNPGFEQY
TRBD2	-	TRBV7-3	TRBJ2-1	ASSGGGEQF
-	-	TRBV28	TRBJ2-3	ASSPRGITQY
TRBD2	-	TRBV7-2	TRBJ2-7	ASSPTLTSGLYEQY
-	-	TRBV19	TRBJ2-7	ASTGGVGTYEQY
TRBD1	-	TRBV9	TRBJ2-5	ASSVALTGGQETQY
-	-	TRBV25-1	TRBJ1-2	ASRGAYYGYT